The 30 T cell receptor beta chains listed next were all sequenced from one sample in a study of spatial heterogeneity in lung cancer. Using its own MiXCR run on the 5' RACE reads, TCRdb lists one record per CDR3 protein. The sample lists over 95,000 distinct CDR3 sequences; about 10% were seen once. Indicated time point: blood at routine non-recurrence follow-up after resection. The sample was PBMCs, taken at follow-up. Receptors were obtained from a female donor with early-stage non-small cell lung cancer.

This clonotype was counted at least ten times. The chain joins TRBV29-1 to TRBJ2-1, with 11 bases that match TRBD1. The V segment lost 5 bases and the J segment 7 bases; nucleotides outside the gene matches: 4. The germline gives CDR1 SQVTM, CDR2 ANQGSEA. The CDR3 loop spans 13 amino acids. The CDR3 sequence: CSVPGQGGNEQFF. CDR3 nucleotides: TGCAGCGTTCCGGGACAGGGGGGAAATGAGCAGTTCTTC.

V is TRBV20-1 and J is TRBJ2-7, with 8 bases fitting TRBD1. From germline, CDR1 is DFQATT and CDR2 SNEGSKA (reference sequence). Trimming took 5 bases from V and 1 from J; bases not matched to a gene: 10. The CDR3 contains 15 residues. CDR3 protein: CSAASTRTGSYEQYV. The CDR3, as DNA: TGCAGTGCTGCTTCAACTCGGACAGGGTCCTACGAGCAGTACGTC.

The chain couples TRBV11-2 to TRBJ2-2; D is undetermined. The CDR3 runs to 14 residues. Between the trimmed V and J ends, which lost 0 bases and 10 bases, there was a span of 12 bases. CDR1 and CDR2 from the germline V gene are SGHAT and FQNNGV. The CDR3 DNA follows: TGTGCCAGCAGCTTAGATGGGGAAGTGTTGGAGCTGTTTTTT. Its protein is CASSLDGEVLELFF.

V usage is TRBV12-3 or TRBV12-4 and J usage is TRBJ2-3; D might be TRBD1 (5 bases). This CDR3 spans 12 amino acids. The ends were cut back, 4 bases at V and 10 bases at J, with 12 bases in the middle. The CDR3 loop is CASSSSAGPQYF. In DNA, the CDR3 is TGTGCCAGCAGTTCCTCAGCAGGGCCGCAGTATTTT.

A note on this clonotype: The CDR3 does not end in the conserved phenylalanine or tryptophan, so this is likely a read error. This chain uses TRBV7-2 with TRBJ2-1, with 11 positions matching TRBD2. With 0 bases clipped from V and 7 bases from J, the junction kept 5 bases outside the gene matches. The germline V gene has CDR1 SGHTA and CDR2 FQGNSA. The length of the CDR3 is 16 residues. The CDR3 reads CASSLARLAGLNEQFI. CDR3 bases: TGTGCCAGCAGCTTAGCAAGACTAGCGGGATTAAATGAGCAGTTCATC.

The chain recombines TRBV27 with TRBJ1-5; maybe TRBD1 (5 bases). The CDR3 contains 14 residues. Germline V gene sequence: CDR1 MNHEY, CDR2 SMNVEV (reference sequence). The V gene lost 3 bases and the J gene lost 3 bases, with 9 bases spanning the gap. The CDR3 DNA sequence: TGTGCCAGCAGTTTTAGGGGTAACAATCAGCCCCAGCATTTT. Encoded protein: CASSFRGNNQPQHF.

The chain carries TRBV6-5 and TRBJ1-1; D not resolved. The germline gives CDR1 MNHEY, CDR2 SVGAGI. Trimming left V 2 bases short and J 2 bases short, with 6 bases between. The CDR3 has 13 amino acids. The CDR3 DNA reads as TGTGCCAGCAGTTACGATCCCAACACTGAAGCTTTCTTT. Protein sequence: CASSYDPNTEAFF.

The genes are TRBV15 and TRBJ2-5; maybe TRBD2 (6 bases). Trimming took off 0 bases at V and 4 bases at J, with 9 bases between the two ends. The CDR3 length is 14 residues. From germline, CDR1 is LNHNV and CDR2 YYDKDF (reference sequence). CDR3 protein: CATSRDRGGETQYF. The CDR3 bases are TGTGCCACCAGCAGAGATCGGGGAGGAGAGACCCAGTACTTC. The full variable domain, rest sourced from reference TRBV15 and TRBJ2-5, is DAMVIQNPRYQVTQFGKPVTLSCSQTLNHNVMYWYQQKSSQAPKLLFHYYDKDFNNEADTPDNFQSRRPNTSFCFLDIRSPGLGDTAMYLCATSRDRGGETQYFGPGTRLLVL.

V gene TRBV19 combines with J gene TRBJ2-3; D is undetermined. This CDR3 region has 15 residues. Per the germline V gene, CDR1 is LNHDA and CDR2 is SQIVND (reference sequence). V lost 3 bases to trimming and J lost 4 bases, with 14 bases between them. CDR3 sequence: CASSMNRLWADTQYF. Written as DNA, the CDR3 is TGTGCCAGTAGTATGAACCGCCTTTGGGCAGATACGCAGTATTTT.

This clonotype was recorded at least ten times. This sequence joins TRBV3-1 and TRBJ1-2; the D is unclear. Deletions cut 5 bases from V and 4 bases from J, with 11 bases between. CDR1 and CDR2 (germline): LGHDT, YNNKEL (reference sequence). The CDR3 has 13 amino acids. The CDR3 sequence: CASSADRSYGYTF. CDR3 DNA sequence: TGTGCCAGCAGCGCGGACCGTTCCTATGGCTACACCTTC.

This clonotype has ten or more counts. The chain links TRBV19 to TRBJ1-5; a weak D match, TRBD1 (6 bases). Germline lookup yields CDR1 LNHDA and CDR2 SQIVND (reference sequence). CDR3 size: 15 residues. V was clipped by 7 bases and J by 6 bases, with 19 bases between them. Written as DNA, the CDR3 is TGTGCCAGTATATCAGGGGCCCCCGGGAGTCAGCCCCAGCATTTT. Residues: CASISGAPGSQPQHF.

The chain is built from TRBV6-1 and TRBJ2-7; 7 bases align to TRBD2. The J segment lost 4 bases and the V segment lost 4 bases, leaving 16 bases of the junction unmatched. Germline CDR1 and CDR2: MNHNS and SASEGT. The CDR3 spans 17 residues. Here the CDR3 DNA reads TGTGCCAGCAGTGGGTTTACCTCAGCGGGAAAAAGGTACGAGCAGTACTTC. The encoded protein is CASSGFTSAGKRYEQYF.

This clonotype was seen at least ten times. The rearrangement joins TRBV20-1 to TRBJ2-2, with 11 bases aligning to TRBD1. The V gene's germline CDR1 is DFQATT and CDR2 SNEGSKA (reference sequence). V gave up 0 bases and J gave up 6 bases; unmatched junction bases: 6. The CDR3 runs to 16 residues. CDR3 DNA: TGCAGTGCTAGAGATCAGGACAGGGGGCGGGCCGGGGAGCTGTTTTTT. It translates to CSARDQDRGRAGELFF.

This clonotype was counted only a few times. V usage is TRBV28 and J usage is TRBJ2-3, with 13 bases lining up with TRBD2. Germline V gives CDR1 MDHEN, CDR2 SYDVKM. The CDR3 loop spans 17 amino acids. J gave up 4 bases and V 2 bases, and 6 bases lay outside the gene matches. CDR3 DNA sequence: TGTGCCAGCAGTTTAATTACTAGCGGGAGGGTCCCAGATACGCAGTATTTT. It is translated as CASSLITSGRVPDTQYF.

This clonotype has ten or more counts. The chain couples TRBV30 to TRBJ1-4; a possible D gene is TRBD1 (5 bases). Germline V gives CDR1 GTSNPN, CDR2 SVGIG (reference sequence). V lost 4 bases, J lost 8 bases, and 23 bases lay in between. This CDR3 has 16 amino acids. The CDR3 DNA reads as TGTGCCTGGAATTCGAGGGGTGGGCAGCCAAGGGAAAAACTGTTTTTT. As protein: CAWNSRGGQPREKLFF.

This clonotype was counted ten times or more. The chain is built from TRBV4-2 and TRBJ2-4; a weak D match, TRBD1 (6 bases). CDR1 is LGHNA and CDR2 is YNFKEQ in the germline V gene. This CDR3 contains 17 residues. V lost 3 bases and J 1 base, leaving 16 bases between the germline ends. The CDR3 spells CASSQALQGEAKNIQYF. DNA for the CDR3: TGTGCCAGCAGCCAGGCTTTACAGGGTGAGGCCAAAAACATTCAGTACTTC.

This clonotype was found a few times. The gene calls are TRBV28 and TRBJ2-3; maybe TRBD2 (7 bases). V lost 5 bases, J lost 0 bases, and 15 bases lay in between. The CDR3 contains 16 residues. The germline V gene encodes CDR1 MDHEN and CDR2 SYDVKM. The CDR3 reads CASSRGGHTSTDTQYF. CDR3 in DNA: TGTGCCAGCAGTAGGGGGGGCCACACTAGCACAGATACGCAGTATTTT.

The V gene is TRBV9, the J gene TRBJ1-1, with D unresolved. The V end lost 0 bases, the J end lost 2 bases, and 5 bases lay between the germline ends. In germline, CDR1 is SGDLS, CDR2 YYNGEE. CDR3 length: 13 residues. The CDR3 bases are TGTGCCAGCAGCGTAGTAGACAACACTGAAGCTTTCTTT. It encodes CASSVVDNTEAFF. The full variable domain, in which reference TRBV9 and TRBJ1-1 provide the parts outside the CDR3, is DSGVTQTPKHLITATGQRVTLRCSPRSGDLSVYWYQQSLDQGLQFLIQYYNGEERAKGNILERFSAQQFPDLHSELNLSSLELGDSALYFCASSVVDNTEAFFGQGTRLTVV.

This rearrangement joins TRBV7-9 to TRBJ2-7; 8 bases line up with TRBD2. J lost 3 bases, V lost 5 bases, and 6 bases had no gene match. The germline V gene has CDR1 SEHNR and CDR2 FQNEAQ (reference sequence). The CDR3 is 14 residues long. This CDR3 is CASSPRAGGYEQYF. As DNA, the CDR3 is TGTGCCAGCAGCCCCAGGGCGGGAGGCTACGAGCAGTACTTC. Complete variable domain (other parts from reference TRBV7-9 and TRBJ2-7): DTGVSQNPRHKITKRGQNVTFRCDPISEHNRLYWYRQTLGQGPEFLTYFQNEAQLEKSRLLSDRFSAERPKGSFSTLEIQRTEQGDSAMYLCASSPRAGGYEQYFGPGTRLTVT.

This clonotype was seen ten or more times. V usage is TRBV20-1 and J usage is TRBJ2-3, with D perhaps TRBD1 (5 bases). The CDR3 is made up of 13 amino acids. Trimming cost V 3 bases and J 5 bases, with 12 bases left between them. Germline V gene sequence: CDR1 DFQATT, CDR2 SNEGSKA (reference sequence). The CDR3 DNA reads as TGCAGTGCTAGCCCCAGGGCTGAAGATACGCAGTATTTT. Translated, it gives CSASPRAEDTQYF.

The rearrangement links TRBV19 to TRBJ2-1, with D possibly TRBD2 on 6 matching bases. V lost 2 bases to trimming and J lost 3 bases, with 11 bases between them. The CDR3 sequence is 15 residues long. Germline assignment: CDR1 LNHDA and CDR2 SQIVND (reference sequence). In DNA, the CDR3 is TGTGCCAGTAGTATAACAGGTAGCGGCTACAATGAGCAGTTCTTC. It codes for CASSITGSGYNEQFF.

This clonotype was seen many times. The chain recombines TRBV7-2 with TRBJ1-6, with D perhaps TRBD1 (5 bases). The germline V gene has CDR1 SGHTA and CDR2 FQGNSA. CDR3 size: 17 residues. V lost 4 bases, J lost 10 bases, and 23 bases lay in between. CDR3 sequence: CASSSRFRERGRSPLHF. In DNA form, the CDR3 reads TGTGCCAGCAGCTCAAGGTTCAGGGAAAGGGGTAGATCACCCCTCCACTTT.

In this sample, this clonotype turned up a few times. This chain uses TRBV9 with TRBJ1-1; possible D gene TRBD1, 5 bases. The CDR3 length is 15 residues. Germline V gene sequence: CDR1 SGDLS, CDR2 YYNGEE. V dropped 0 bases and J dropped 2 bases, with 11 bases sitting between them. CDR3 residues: CASSVVPGPNTEAFF. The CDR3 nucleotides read TGTGCCAGCAGCGTAGTCCCAGGGCCTAACACTGAAGCTTTCTTT.

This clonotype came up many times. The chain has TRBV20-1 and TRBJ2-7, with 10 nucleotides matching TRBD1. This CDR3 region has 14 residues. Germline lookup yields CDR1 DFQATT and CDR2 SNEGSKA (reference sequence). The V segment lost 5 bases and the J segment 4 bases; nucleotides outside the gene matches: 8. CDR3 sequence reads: CSAPRDRGRYEQYF. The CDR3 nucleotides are TGCAGTGCTCCTAGGGACAGGGGCAGGTACGAGCAGTACTTC.

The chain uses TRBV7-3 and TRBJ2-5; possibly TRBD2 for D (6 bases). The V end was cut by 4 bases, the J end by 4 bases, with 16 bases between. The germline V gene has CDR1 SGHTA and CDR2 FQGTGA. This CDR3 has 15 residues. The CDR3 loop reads CASSSQGGLAETQYF. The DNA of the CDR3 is TGTGCCAGCAGCTCGCAAGGAGGGCTAGCAGAGACCCAGTACTTC.

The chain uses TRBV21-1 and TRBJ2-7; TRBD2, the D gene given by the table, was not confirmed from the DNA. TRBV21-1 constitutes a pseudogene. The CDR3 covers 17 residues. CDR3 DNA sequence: TGTGCCAGCAGCAAAATCGCGATAGCGGCTTTACCCTACGAGCAGTACGTC. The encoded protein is CASSKIAIAALPYEQYV.

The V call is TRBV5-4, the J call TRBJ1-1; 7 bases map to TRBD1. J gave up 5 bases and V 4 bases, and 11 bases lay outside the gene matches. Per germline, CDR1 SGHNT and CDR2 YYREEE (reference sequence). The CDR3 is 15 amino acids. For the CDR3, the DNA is TGTGCCAGCAGCCACGTGGGCAGGGGGGAAACTGAAGCTTTCTTT. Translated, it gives CASSHVGRGETEAFF.

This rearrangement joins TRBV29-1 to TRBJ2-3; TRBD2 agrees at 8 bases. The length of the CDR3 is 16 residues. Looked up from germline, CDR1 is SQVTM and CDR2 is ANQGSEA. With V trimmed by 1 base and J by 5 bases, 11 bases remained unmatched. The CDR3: CSVEVGRGRRIDTQYF. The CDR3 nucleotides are TGCAGCGTTGAAGTCGGACGCGGGAGGAGGATAGATACGCAGTATTTT.

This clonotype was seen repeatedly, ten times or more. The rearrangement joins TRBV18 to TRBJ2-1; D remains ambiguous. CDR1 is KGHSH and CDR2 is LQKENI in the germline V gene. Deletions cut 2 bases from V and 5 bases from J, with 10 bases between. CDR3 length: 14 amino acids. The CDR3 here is CASSPVNTNNEQFF. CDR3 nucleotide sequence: TGTGCCAGCTCACCAGTGAACACCAACAATGAGCAGTTCTTC.

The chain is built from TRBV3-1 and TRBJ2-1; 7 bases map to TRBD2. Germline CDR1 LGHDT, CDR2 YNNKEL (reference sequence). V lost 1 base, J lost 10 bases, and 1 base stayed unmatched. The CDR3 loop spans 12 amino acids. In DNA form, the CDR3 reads TGTGCCAGCAGCCAAGGAGCGGGAGAGCAGTTCTTC. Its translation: CASSQGAGEQFF.